This T cell receptor beta chain was sequenced for a study of CD4 T cells in relation to SARS-CoV-2 and coronaviruses (dated by TCRdb to about 2021). Looking at the study overall: The ViraFEST assay cultured PBMCs with antigen for around nine days, then sequenced TCR beta CDR3s to find antigen-specific clonal expansions. The Adaptive Biotechnologies TCR-sequencing kit was used for samples from three pre-COVID donors and for the naive versus memory experiments, whereas the other data were Illumina-based. Using patient-derived lymphoblastoid cell lines, the shared crossreactive spike epitopes were mapped to their HLA restriction. An HIV-1 Nef peptide pool or a culture without peptide was used as the negative reference condition. A different TCR-beta assay, based on Illumina, was used to sequence expansion assays from other donors in the study. At the level of individual TCR clonotypes, the study measured memory CD4+ T cell crossreactivity between SARS-CoV-2 spike protein and common cold coronavirus spike proteins. The study at large found these results: The study was constrained by small numbers of patients and of tested TCRs. Roughly 65% of donors had memory CD4+ clonotypes that crossrecognized SARS-CoV-2 and at least one common cold coronavirus spike. Since the crossreactivity analysis centred on spike protein, crossreactivity against other viral proteins was not assessed. Pre-pandemic and post-infection samples were not both contributed by any donor, so tracing of the source of pre-existing responses was limited. Crossreactive clones showed significantly weaker SARS-CoV-2-driven expansion than monoreactive clones, consistent with antigenic imprinting.

Library prep was done by the immunoSEQ multiplex PCR assay. Concerning the study's data processing: During preprocessing, nonproductive sequences were removed, as were CDR3s that did not start with C, did not end with F or W, or were shorter than 7 amino acids. Antigen-specific clonotypes were called with the MANAFEST web app, based on expansion relative to reference and other culture wells. A clone was considered positive if significant expansion relative to the reference culture was observed in 2 of 3 replicate wells at an FDR below 0.05. For a clone to be considered positive, significant expansion relative to all other tandem wells and an odds ratio above 5 were also required. CDR3 homology was measured as pairwise Levenshtein distance, computed with the stringdist R package after trimming three terminal residues from each end. Sourced from immuneACCESS, this table was stored by TCRdb with only in-frame sequences that have V and J called. A share of the clones is absent; for the studies checked, an unresolved V gene accounts for under half, and the remainder has no known explanation. For V, J and clone size, that table is used; D and trimming come from the DNA. For this sample there are around 32,000 clones; approximately 80% appear just once. The biggest ten clones account for approximately 14% of the sample.

Of note for this clone: Its antigen target is currently unknown. Per-base qualities were not stored, and no clone one base away is much larger.

The germline V gene gives CDR1 as SNHLY and CDR2 as FYNNEI. V is clipped by 4 bases and J by 4 bases, and the sequence between their germline boundaries is 13 bases long. The CDR3 sequence holds 14 residues, the cysteine and phenylalanine included. The retained sequence is limited to the CDR3, 42 bases, with the frame set at the first base. CD4+ T cells from unexposed donors were collected before the COVID-19 pandemic (2011-2018). After less than 13 days of culture, CD4+ T cells were isolated with the EasySep CD4+ T cell isolation kit. As far as cell numbers permitted, CD4+ T cells from unexposed donors were tested for reactivity against SARS-CoV-2 S and N as well as four spike pools from common cold coronaviruses. Two million PBMCs per well were cultured in IMDM with about 4.9% human AB serum and approximately 9.5 IU/ml IL-2. Half of the culture medium was replaced with fresh IL-2-containing medium on days 3 and 7. Triplicate replicate wells were generally used for each peptide culture condition. The leukapheresis product used for the unexposed donors was purchased from a commercial source. Ficoll-Paque PLUS gradient centrifugation was used to isolate PBMCs from leukapheresis product or whole blood. PBMCs were either cryopreserved at -140 degrees C or used fresh in the expansion assay. The QIAamp Micro DNA Kit was used to extract genomic DNA from the CD4+ T cells.

The chain employs TRBV2 and TRBJ1-1, with no reliable assignment of the D segment. Sequencing was performed on CD4+ T cells from PBMCs, cultured in vitro. The clonotype comes from a human donor in good health. The nucleotide sequence is TGTGCCAGCAGTGTAAGGTCCCGAGGCACTGAAGCTTTCTTT. This yields the protein CASSVRSRGTEAFF.